What follows are 2 T cell receptor beta chains derived from one specimen sequenced in a study of identical twins. MiXCR, applied by TCRdb to the 5' RACE reads, yields one record per CDR3 protein. Of about 260,000 distinct CDR3 sequences listed, about 7% are singletons. These same records also appear under a second study, on yellow fever vaccine responses in identical twins.

Sequences were obtained from memory (CD45RO+) T cells sorted from blood. The origin of the receptors is a woman aged 18-29 years in good health.

In its sample, this clonotype was seen many times. The V call is TRBV11-2, the J call TRBJ1-4, with 7 bases matching TRBD1. The length of the CDR3 is 13 residues. J was trimmed by 7 bases and V by 4 bases; bases with no gene match: 3. Germline-derived CDR1 and CDR2 are SGHAT and FQNNGV. This chain's CDR3 is CASSSRQGEKLFF. The DNA of the CDR3 is TGTGCCAGCAGCTCCAGACAGGGTGAAAAACTGTTTTTT.

This chain connects TRBV7-9 to TRBJ2-5, with TRBD1 matching over 7 bases. Looked up from germline, CDR1 is SEHNR and CDR2 is FQNEAQ (reference sequence). J lost 5 bases, V lost 5 bases, and 17 bases had no gene match. The CDR3 loop spans 17 amino acids. CDR3 residues: CASSAKTRTGPGETQYF. CDR3 in DNA: TGTGCCAGCAGCGCCAAAACCCGGACAGGCCCGGGGGAGACCCAGTACTTC.